A selection of T cell receptor beta chains follows, all from one sample in a study of identical twins. TCRdb called the 5' RACE reads again in MiXCR, with one record for every CDR3 protein. The sample contains hundreds of thousands of distinct CDR3 sequences, just over 7% of which appear only once. These data also formed part of another study, on yellow fever vaccine responses in identical twins.

Sequencing input: PBMCs. The receptors originated from a woman aged 18-29 years in good health. The CDR3 runs from the conserved cysteine through the conserved F or W. A D gene is named only where the DNA matches it firmly. Clone sizes are given selectively: once, few, many, or a class where the clone is expanded.

V	size	D	length	J	CDR3	DNA
TRBV10-3	few	-	15	TRBJ2-1	CAISDGGKTYNEQFF	TGTGCCATCAGTGATGGGGGGAAAACGTACAATGAGCAGTTCTTC
TRBV20-1	many	TRBD2	14	TRBJ2-1	CSARAGTTYNEQFF	TGCAGTGCTAGAGCTGGGACTACATACAATGAGCAGTTCTTC
TRBV11-2	few	TRBD1	13	TRBJ1-4	CASSFFPGQKLFF	TGTGCCAGCAGCTTCTTTCCGGGACAGAAACTGTTTTTT
TRBV20-1	few	-	14	TRBJ2-1	CSAPDRRLDNEQFF	TGCAGTGCTCCCGACAGGAGACTTGACAATGAGCAGTTCTTC
TRBV15	few	-	16	TRBJ2-1	CATSRDLRGRNNEQFF	TGTGCCACCAGCAGAGATTTACGGGGGCGGAACAATGAGCAGTTCTTC
TRBV29-1	few	-	13	TRBJ2-1	CSVEDSPNNEQFF	TGCAGCGTTGAAGACAGCCCTAACAATGAGCAGTTCTTC
TRBV7-8	few	TRBD2	16	TRBJ2-5	CASSLPHWRGDETQYF	TGTGCCAGCAGCTTACCTCACTGGCGGGGGGATGAGACCCAGTACTTC
TRBV3-1	many	TRBD2	19	TRBJ2-5	CASSQDPLGLSVKAETQYF	TGTGCCAGCAGCCAAGATCCCTTGGGACTAAGCGTCAAGGCGGAGACCCAGTACTTC
TRBV7-8	few	-	18	TRBJ2-3	CASSSPSGGPGGADTQYF	TGTGCCAGCAGCTCCCCCAGCGGGGGCCCAGGGGGGGCAGATACGCAGTATTTT
TRBV7-9	few	-	14	TRBJ1-5	CASSLGGVWQPQHF	TGTGCCAGCAGCTTAGGGGGCGTCTGGCAGCCCCAGCATTTT
TRBV5-1	few	-	16	TRBJ2-1	CASSLDRVLSYNEQFF	TGCGCCAGCAGCTTGGACCGGGTTTTATCCTACAATGAGCAGTTCTTC
TRBV7-3	-	-	16	TRBJ2-3	CASSLRGRGSTDTQYF	TGTGCCAGCAGCTTAAGGGGTAGGGGAAGTACAGATACGCAGTATTTT
TRBV6-1	few	TRBD2	14	TRBJ2-4	CASRHGGGGNIQYF	TGTGCCAGCCGCCACGGCGGGGGGGGAAACATTCAGTACTTC
TRBV6-1	few	-	15	TRBJ2-7	CASRTKGLTAYEQYF	TGTGCCAGCAGAACCAAAGGTTTAACTGCCTACGAGCAGTACTTC
TRBV5-6	-	-	14	TRBJ2-4	CASSFPGDKNIQYF	TGTGCCAGCAGCTTTCCAGGGGATAAAAACATTCAGTACTTC
TRBV4-1	many	-	12	TRBJ2-1	CASSQPYNEQFF	TGTGCCAGCAGCCAACCCTACAATGAGCAGTTCTTC
TRBV10-2	many	-	13	TRBJ1-6	CASSETGRSPLHF	TGCGCCAGCAGTGAGACAGGGCGGTCACCCCTCCACTTT
TRBV2	many	-	12	TRBJ2-1	CASSEPAREQFF	TGTGCCAGCAGTGAACCGGCGCGAGAGCAGTTCTTC
TRBV6-2/TRBV6-3	-	-	14	TRBJ1-6	CASSPTGLNSPLHF	TGTGCCAGCAGCCCCACGGGTTTGAACTCACCCCTCCACTTT
TRBV28	few	-	14	TRBJ1-1	CASRLGGWGTEAFF	TGTGCCAGCCGGCTTGGGGGATGGGGAACTGAAGCTTTCTTT
TRBV7-8	many	-	15	TRBJ2-1	CASSLTRDSDDEQFF	TGTGCCAGCAGCTTGACAAGGGATAGCGACGATGAGCAGTTCTTC
TRBV5-1	many	-	15	TRBJ1-6	CASRRGRGVDSPLHF	TGCGCCAGCAGAAGGGGACGGGGGGTGGATTCACCCCTCCACTTT
TRBV24-1	many	-	14	TRBJ1-1	CATSDPGTHGEAFF	TGTGCCACCAGTGATCCGGGGACGCACGGCGAAGCTTTCTTT
TRBV11-3	-	-	15	TRBJ2-1	CASSLDQGPDNEQFF	TGTGCCAGCAGCTTGGACCAGGGACCAGACAATGAGCAGTTCTTC
TRBV18	-	-	16	TRBJ2-2	CASSETRLLLTGELFF	TGTGCCAGCTCAGAGACTAGATTACTTCTCACCGGGGAGCTGTTTTTT
TRBV28	many	-	15	TRBJ2-5	CASSFEVAPQETQYF	TGTGCCAGCAGTTTTGAGGTAGCGCCGCAAGAGACCCAGTACTTC
TRBV28	-	-	13	TRBJ1-1	CASSGLLNTEAFF	TGTGCCAGCAGTGGTCTATTGAACACTGAAGCTTTCTTT
TRBV27	many	TRBD1	15	TRBJ1-2	CASRTRTGEGFGYTF	TGTGCCAGCAGGACTAGGACAGGAGAAGGGTTTGGCTACACCTTC
TRBV10-3	few	TRBD1	15	TRBJ2-1	CAISAGTGWSNEQFF	TGTGCCATCAGTGCCGGGACAGGGTGGTCCAATGAGCAGTTCTTC
TRBV5-4	few	TRBD2	16	TRBJ2-3	CASSSKTSGGADTQYF	TGTGCCAGCAGCTCAAAGACTAGCGGGGGGGCAGATACGCAGTATTTT
TRBV18	few	-	14	TRBJ2-5	CASSRALHQETQYF	TGTGCCAGCTCTAGGGCTCTCCACCAAGAGACCCAGTACTTC
TRBV3-1	-	-	12	TRBJ2-2	CASSRREGELFF	TGTGCCAGCAGCCGACGGGAAGGGGAGCTGTTTTTT
TRBV28	many	TRBD1	14	TRBJ1-1	CASRRQGWNFEAFF	TGTGCCAGCAGACGACAGGGCTGGAATTTTGAAGCTTTCTTT
TRBV3-1	-	TRBD2	19	TRBJ2-1	CASCPRPIGPAGARNEQFF	TGTGCCAGCTGCCCGAGACCCATTGGGCCAGCGGGAGCGAGGAATGAGCAGTTCTTC
TRBV5-1	-	TRBD1	16	TRBJ1-6	CASRWDRVSYNSPLHF	TGCGCCAGCAGGTGGGACAGGGTCTCCTATAATTCACCCCTCCACTTT
TRBV13	-	-	17	TRBJ2-3	CASSLGLKQPSTDTQYF	TGTGCCAGCAGCTTAGGGCTTAAACAACCTAGCACAGATACGCAGTATTTT
TRBV21-1	many	-	19	TRBJ2-2	CASSPRGLAHSGHTGELFF	TGTGCCAGCAGCCCTAGAGGACTGGCCCACAGCGGCCACACCGGGGAGCTGTTTTTT
TRBV3-1	few	-	15	TRBJ2-1	CASSQDGVPYNEQFF	TGTGCCAGCAGCCAAGACGGGGTCCCCTACAATGAGCAGTTCTTC
TRBV28	few	TRBD1	16	TRBJ2-5	CASSSENRGRGETQYF	TGTGCCAGCAGTTCAGAAAACAGGGGGCGCGGAGAGACCCAGTACTTC
TRBV28	-	TRBD2	16	TRBJ2-1	CASSSGTSGRLDEQFF	TGTGCCAGCAGCTCCGGGACTAGCGGGAGACTCGATGAGCAGTTCTTC
TRBV6-1	many	TRBD2	16	TRBJ2-5	CASTHGTSGYQETQYF	TGTGCCAGCACTCACGGGACTAGCGGGTACCAAGAGACCCAGTACTTC
TRBV12-3/TRBV12-4	-	-	15	TRBJ2-2	CASKPYSANTGELFF	TGTGCCAGCAAACCCTATAGCGCGAACACCGGGGAGCTGTTTTTT
TRBV7-9	-	-	14	TRBJ2-3	CASSLGSRMDTQYF	TGTGCCAGCAGCTTAGGTTCCCGAATGGATACGCAGTATTTT
TRBV28	few	-	14	TRBJ2-3	CASSSRGRTDTQYF	TGTGCCAGCAGTTCCAGAGGGCGCACAGATACGCAGTATTTT
TRBV6-5	many	-	11	TRBJ2-1	CASSYGNEQFF	TGTGCCAGCAGTTATGGCAATGAGCAGTTCTTC
TRBV6-1	-	-	15	TRBJ2-5	CASRPGTPYQETQYF	TGTGCCAGCAGACCCGGGACTCCGTACCAAGAGACCCAGTACTTC
TRBV4-1	many	TRBD1	17	TRBJ1-1	CASSQNLAGGANTEAFF	TGCGCCAGCAGCCAGAACCTGGCAGGGGGAGCGAACACTGAAGCTTTCTTT
TRBV24-1	-	-	18	TRBJ2-1	CATSDLAPSASSYNEQFF	TGTGCCACCAGTGATTTAGCCCCGTCCGCGAGCTCCTACAATGAGCAGTTCTTC
TRBV4-1	-	-	15	TRBJ2-3	CASSHGTGRTDTQYF	TGCGCCAGCAGCCACGGAACCGGGCGCACAGATACGCAGTATTTT
TRBV24-1	many	-	17	TRBJ2-1	CATSDSRGPSSYNEQFF	TGTGCCACCAGTGATTCTCGGGGGCCGAGCTCCTACAATGAGCAGTTCTTC
TRBV5-1	many	-	15	TRBJ2-3	CASRLGPREADTQYF	TGCGCCTCCAGACTGGGACCCCGAGAGGCAGATACGCAGTATTTT
TRBV7-9	many	-	12	TRBJ1-2	CASSPQGDGYTF	TGTGCCAGCAGCCCCCAGGGTGATGGCTACACCTTC